The 8 T cell receptor beta chains below come from one sample, sequenced in a study of cytomegalovirus exposure and HLA in healthy donors. Primers included in the PCR were 60 Vbeta and 13 Jbeta primers. This table comes from immunoSEQ multiplex PCR, and its TCRdb copy is limited to in-frame clones, with some not included. This sample yields about 180,000 clones, of which 80% are seen a single time; under 1.5% belongs to the top ten. The sample taken for sequencing was PBMCs. These receptors all come from a girl between 5 and 17 years old in good health and CMV-seropositive.

The rearrangement joins TRBV4-2 to TRBJ2-7; 10 bases map to TRBD2. J gave up 4 bases and V 0 bases, and 6 bases lay outside the gene matches. From germline, CDR1 is LGHNA and CDR2 YNFKEQ. The CDR3 is 16 amino acids. Here the CDR3 reads CASSQDQASGSYEQYF. In nucleotides, the CDR3 is TGTGCCAGCAGCCAAGATCAGGCTAGCGGGAGTTACGAGCAGTACTTC.

The chain is built from TRBV2 and TRBJ2-2, with no clear D. V was pared by 5 bases and J by 5 bases, with 3 bases between. This CDR3 contains 11 residues. Germline V lookup: CDR1 SNHLY, CDR2 FYNNEI. CDR3 coding DNA: TGTGCCAGCAGTCTTACCGGGGAGCTGTTTTTT. This translates into CASSLTGELFF.

This clone was observed once. The chain has TRBV9 and TRBJ2-5; 11 bases align to TRBD1. The CDR3 has 14 residues. After removal of 5 bases from V and 5 bases from J, the junction contained 5 bases not matched to a gene. In germline, CDR1 is SGDLS, CDR2 YYNGEE. The CDR3 DNA follows: TGTGCCAGCAGTAGGACAGGGGGCAAGGAGACCCAGTACTTC. The encoded protein is CASSRTGGKETQYF.

The V call is TRBV30, the J call TRBJ2-7; TRBD1 agrees at 8 bases. Trimming took 1 base from V and 2 from J; bases not matched to a gene: 10. CDR3 size: 16 residues. Looked up from germline, CDR1 is GTSNPN and CDR2 is SVGIG (reference sequence). CDR3 region: CAWSARRTGRAYEQYF. The DNA for the CDR3 is TGTGCCTGGAGTGCCCGAAGGACAGGGAGAGCCTACGAGCAGTACTTC.

The gene calls are TRBV11-2 and TRBJ1-4; 7 nucleotides agree with TRBD1. This CDR3 is built from 15 residues. Germline V gene sequence: CDR1 SGHAT, CDR2 FQNNGV. J lost 6 bases, V lost 5 bases, and 9 bases had no gene match. The CDR3 loop is CASSAGQADHEKLFF. The CDR3, as DNA: TGTGCCAGCAGCGCCGGACAGGCGGACCATGAAAAACTGTTTTTT.

This clone has a handful of counts. This chain uses TRBV5-6 with TRBJ2-3; tentative D call: TRBD2 (5 bases). Germline V gene sequence: CDR1 SGHDT, CDR2 YYEEEE. There are 15 residues in the CDR3. V dropped 3 bases and J dropped 4 bases, with 15 bases sitting between them. The CDR3 loop reads CASSSYPGGPDTQYF. CDR3 nucleotides: TGTGCCAGCAGCTCGTACCCCGGAGGTCCAGATACGCAGTATTTT.

The rearrangement links TRBV27 to TRBJ1-1; a possible D gene is TRBD1 (6 bases). V lost 1 base and J 3 bases, leaving 6 bases between the germline ends. The CDR3 has 13 amino acids. Germline CDR1 is MNHEY and CDR2 is SMNVEV (reference sequence). CDR3 region: CASSLYRDTEAFF. The CDR3 bases are TGTGCCAGCAGTTTATACAGGGACACTGAAGCTTTCTTT.

The genes are TRBV18 and TRBJ1-1, with a weak D call TRBD1 (5 bases). V lost 1 base and J 1 base, leaving 10 bases between the germline ends. The CDR3 contains 15 residues. Germline CDR1 KGHSH, CDR2 LQKENI. Written as DNA, the CDR3 is TGTGCCAGCTCACCACTAGGGGTGGAGAACACTGAAGCTTTCTTT. Protein product: CASSPLGVENTEAFF.